This T cell receptor (beta chain) came from a study of T cell clusters in autoimmune cytopenias. The length of the CDR3 is 13 residues. The germline V gene has CDR1 LGHNA and CDR2 YSLEER. TRB was amplified from 250 ng of peripheral blood genomic DNA per sample. One tube held mixed TRB-A and TRB-B primer pools for touch-down PCR. Reanalyzing the multiplex PCR reads, TCRdb keeps one entry per CDR3 protein, without DNA. The sample data list 9,500 to 15,000 distinct CDR3 sequences. This same sample was also taken into another study, of T cell repertoires in aging, cancer and after chemotherapy. As that report states: Clear clonal overlap appeared across healthy donor samples taken over several months to years. In each cancer cohort, median generation probability increased across chemotherapy, suggesting thymic output rebounded.

The receptor comes from a human donor in good health. The J gene is TRBJ1-1, the V gene TRBV4-3; with no DNA, the TCRdb D assignment of TRBD1 cannot be verified. The material sequenced was peripheral blood. CDR3 region: CASSLVPNTEAFF.